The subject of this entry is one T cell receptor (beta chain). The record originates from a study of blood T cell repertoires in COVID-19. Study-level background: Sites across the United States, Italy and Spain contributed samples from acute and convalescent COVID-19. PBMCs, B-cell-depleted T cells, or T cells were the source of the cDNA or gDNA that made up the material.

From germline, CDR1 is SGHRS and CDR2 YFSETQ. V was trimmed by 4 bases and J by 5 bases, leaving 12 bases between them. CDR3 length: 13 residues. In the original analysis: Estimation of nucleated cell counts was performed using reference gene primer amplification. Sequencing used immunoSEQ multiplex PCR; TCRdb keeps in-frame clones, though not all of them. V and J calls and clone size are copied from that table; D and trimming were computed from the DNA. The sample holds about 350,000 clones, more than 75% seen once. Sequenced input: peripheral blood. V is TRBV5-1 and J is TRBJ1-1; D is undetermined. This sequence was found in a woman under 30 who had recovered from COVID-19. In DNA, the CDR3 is TGCGCCAGCAGCCACTCGGTTGTAACTGAAGCTTTCTTT. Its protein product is CASSHSVVTEAFF.